This T cell receptor (beta chain) was identified during a study of cytomegalovirus exposure and HLA in healthy donors. Study-level findings and limits: Within the data, a cluster of highly shared sequence variants was likely a sequencing artifact. Among CMV-associated TCR beta chains, most appeared HLA-restricted in a later analysis. Across donors, presence/absence analyses took sequencing depth to be roughly uniform.

This PCR relied on a set of 60 Vbeta primers and 13 Jbeta primers. The protocol was immunoSEQ multiplex PCR, while the TCRdb copy is restricted to in-frame clones and leaves out a portion. The table lists under 200,000 clones, roughly 84% of them singletons, with approximately 2.9% in the top ten. To note about this clone: Its target is unknown.

Sequencing input: PBMCs. The sequence came from a woman aged 45-59 years in good health and CMV-seropositive.

The CDR3 sequence is CASSQGAGGTQGQPQHF. Written as DNA, the CDR3 is TGCGCCAGCAGCCAAGGGGCTGGGGGGACCCAAGGTCAGCCCCAGCATTTT. The chain joins TRBV4-1 to TRBJ1-5, with a tentative D call TRBD1 (5 bases). The V gene's germline CDR1 is MGHRA and CDR2 YSYEKL. V was pared by 1 base and J by 6 bases, with 19 bases between. This CDR3 has 17 residues.